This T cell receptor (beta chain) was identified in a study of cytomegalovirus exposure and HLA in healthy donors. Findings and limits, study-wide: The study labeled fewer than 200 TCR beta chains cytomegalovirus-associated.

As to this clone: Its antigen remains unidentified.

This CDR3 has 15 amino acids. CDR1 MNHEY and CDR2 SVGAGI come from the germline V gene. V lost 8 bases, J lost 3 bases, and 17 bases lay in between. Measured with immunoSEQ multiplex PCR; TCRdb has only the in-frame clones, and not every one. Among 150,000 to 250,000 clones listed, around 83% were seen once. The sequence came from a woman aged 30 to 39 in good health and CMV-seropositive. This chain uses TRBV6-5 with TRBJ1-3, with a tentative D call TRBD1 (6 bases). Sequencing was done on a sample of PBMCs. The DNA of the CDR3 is TGTGCCAGCTGGGGGGGACAAAGGAGTGGAAACACCATATATTTT. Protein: CASWGGQRSGNTIYF.